The TCR beta chain described here comes from a study of vaccination and CD4 T cells after COVID-19. Sequencing of cultured CD4+ T cell DNA used the Oncomine TCR Beta short-read assay. From the PCR reads, TCRdb called clonotypes with MiXCR, one entry per CDR3 protein. This sample has 7,000 or so distinct CDR3 sequences, with around 33% found just once. The treatment was: roughly 10-day PBMC culture with coronavirus spike peptide pools or control peptides (ViraFEST assay). During the years 2011-2018, before the COVID-19 pandemic, the unexposed donor's CD4+ T cells were collected. This clonotype was seen a few times. Antigen unknown. The sample was CD4+ T cells from blood, cultured in vitro. This clonotype was sampled from a human donor in good health.

The CDR3 reads CATSRGEDGYEQYF. CDR3 sequence (DNA): TGTGCCACCAGCAGAGGAGAGGACGGCTACGAGCAGTACTTC. This sequence joins TRBV15 and TRBJ2-7; D is unresolved. The CDR3 loop spans 14 amino acids. Between the trimmed V and J ends, which lost 1 base and 3 bases, there was a span of 10 bases. Germline values: CDR1 LNHNV, CDR2 YYDKDF (reference sequence).